These 8 T cell receptor beta chains were all obtained from the same sample, sequenced in a study of T cell changes during pregnancy in multiple sclerosis (dated 2019 in TCRdb). Libraries were prepared through the immunoSEQ multiplex PCR assay. TCRdb holds this immuneACCESS table with in-frame rearrangements only. Some clones are missing; in checked studies, unresolved V genes explain under half, and the rest has no known cause. The sample includes 93,000 or so clones, with about 91% observed a single time. Roughly 0.93% of the sample lies in the top ten. The specimen was peripheral blood, collected after pregnancy. These receptors were collected from a female donor with multiple sclerosis, enrolled in a pregnancy study.

The chain joins TRBV27 to TRBJ1-1; 9 nucleotides align to TRBD1. The junction had 6 bases not matched to a gene; V was cut back by 3 bases and J by 4 bases. This CDR3 has 15 amino acids. Germline V CDR1 and CDR2: MNHEY, SMNVEV (reference sequence). CDR3 nucleotides: TGTGCCAGCAGTTTGAGGGACAGGGCTGGCACTGAAGCTTTCTTT. Its protein product is CASSLRDRAGTEAFF.

The gene calls are TRBV4-1 and TRBJ2-1; perhaps TRBD1 as D (6 bases). The V end was cut by 3 bases, the J end by 0 bases, with 18 bases between. The CDR3 is 18 amino acids. Germline assignment: CDR1 MGHRA and CDR2 YSYEKL. CDR3 nucleotide sequence: TGCGCCAGCAGCCAGCGCACAGGGACATACCTCTCCTACAATGAGCAGTTCTTC. Translated, it gives CASSQRTGTYLSYNEQFF.

The chain has TRBV4-1 and TRBJ1-4, with no clear D. Germline V gene sequence: CDR1 MGHRA, CDR2 YSYEKL. The CDR3 has 14 amino acids. Trimming cost V 7 bases and J 4 bases, with 13 bases left between them. The CDR3 coding sequence is TGCGCCAGCACTTCCGGGAAGATTAATGAAAAACTGTTTTTT. It encodes CASTSGKINEKLFF.

This clone was seen more than once but under ten times. V is TRBV19 and J is TRBJ1-5, with D tentatively TRBD1 (6 bases). The germline CDR1 and CDR2 sequences are LNHDA and SQIVND (reference sequence). With 5 bases removed from V and 1 base from J, the gap between germline ends came to 12 bases. The CDR3 sequence is 15 residues long. The CDR3 nucleotides are TGTGCCAGTAGTTTCGGGACACGAAGCAATCAGCCCCAGCATTTT. Amino acid sequence: CASSFGTRSNQPQHF.

The chain combines TRBV27 with TRBJ1-5; 8 nucleotides match TRBD1. V dropped 5 bases and J dropped 4; count of bases not matched to a gene: 7. The CDR3 spans 15 residues. Per the germline V gene, CDR1 is MNHEY and CDR2 is SMNVEV (reference sequence). The CDR3 here is CASSPDYRGNQPQHF. Here the CDR3 DNA reads TGTGCCAGCAGTCCGGACTACAGGGGGAATCAGCCCCAGCATTTT.

CDR3 amino acids: CASSSRTGGTEKLFF. The CDR3 DNA reads TGTGCCAGCAGTTCCCGGACAGGGGGTACTGAAAAACTGTTTTTT. J is TRBJ1-4 and V is TRBV28; 10 bases are shared with TRBD1. There are 15 residues in the CDR3. The trim removed 4 bases at V and 7 bases at J, leaving 6 bases unmatched. Looked up from germline, CDR1 is MDHEN and CDR2 is SYDVKM.

The rearrangement joins TRBV10-2 to TRBJ2-7; TRBD2 aligns across 10 bases. The CDR3 extends over 14 amino acids. The germline gives CDR1 WSHSY, CDR2 SAAADI. Trimming took 5 bases from V and 2 from J; bases not matched to a gene: 3. The CDR3, as DNA: TGCGCCAGCAGTCCTAGCGGGAGTACCTACGAGCAGTACTTC. Protein sequence: CASSPSGSTYEQYF.

This clone has a single count. This sequence joins TRBV7-2 and TRBJ1-1; D is possibly TRBD1 (6 bases). Trimming took off 8 bases at V and 1 base at J, with 14 bases between the two ends. There are 14 residues in the CDR3. Per the germline V gene, CDR1 is SGHTA and CDR2 is FQGNSA. The CDR3 sequence is CASGLGHSNTEAFF. For the CDR3, the DNA is TGTGCCAGCGGATTGGGACATTCGAACACTGAAGCTTTCTTT.